This TCR beta chain emerged from a study of Graves' ophthalmopathy and Graves' hyperthyroidism. Using RNA transcripts, the TCR beta CDR3 regions were amplified. Investigators did first-round RT-PCR with HTBI primers, then second-round multiplex PCR. TCRdb reprocessed the multiplex PCR reads via MiXCR and lists one record per CDR3 protein. The sample comprises just over 600,000 distinct CDR3 sequences, approximately 22% of which are singletons, and around 6.5% rests with the top ten. Study-wide points: Built on 13 signatures, a model told ophthalmopathy apart from stable hyperthyroidism with approximately 88% sensitivity and almost 84% specificity.

The germline V gene has CDR1 MNHEY and CDR2 SMNVEV (reference sequence). After removal of 8 bases from V and 4 bases from J, the junction contained 8 bases not matched to a gene. The CDR3 has 14 residues. Stable hyperthyroidism meant no ophthalmopathy within 18 months of follow-up. Eligible hyperthyroidism cases comprised new diagnoses of under 2 months' duration in individuals aged 18 to 65. Out of about 9.3 ml of fresh peripheral blood, PBMCs were obtained. This clonotype showed up many times. Its matching antigen is unknown. The sequenced sample consisted of peripheral blood. This rearrangement joins TRBV27 to TRBJ2-3, with 8 nucleotides matching TRBD2. The sequence derives from a woman under 30 with stable Graves' hyperthyroidism. Some clones in this sample may be carry-over from other donors' samples. The CDR3 bases are TGTGCCAGCTCAAACCGCGGGAGGTCAGATACGCAGTATTTT. Protein product: CASSNRGRSDTQYF.